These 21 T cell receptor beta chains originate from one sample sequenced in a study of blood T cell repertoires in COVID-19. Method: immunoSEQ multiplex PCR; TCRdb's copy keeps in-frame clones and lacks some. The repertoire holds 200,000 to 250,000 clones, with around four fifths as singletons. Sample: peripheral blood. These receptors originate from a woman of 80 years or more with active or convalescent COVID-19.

CDR3 bases: TGTGCCAGCACCCCCCCGGGGGAGTGGACTGAAGCTTTCTTT. Its protein product is CASTPPGEWTEAFF. This sequence joins TRBV6-5 and TRBJ1-1; a possible D gene is TRBD1 (5 bases). The CDR3 consists of 14 residues. Germline values: CDR1 MNHEY, CDR2 SVGAGI. The V end lost 7 bases, the J end lost 5 bases, and 17 bases lay between the germline ends.

DNA of the CDR3: TGTGCCAGCAGTGAAGGTTGGAGGGAGTACGAGCAGTACTTC. Encoded protein: CASSEGWREYEQYF. The genes are TRBV6-1 and TRBJ2-7; the D gene is possibly TRBD2 (6 bases). This CDR3 has 14 amino acids. Deletions cut 1 base from V and 4 bases from J, with 11 bases between. The germline V gene has CDR1 MNHNS and CDR2 SASEGT.

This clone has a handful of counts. The CDR3 loop is CASSPYWGVREKLFF. The CDR3 DNA reads TGTGCCAGCAGCCCCTACTGGGGGGTACGGGAAAAACTGTTTTTT. The genes are TRBV14 and TRBJ1-4; the D gene is possibly TRBD1 (5 bases). V was clipped by 4 bases and J by 8 bases, with 17 bases between them. This CDR3 has 15 amino acids. The germline gives CDR1 SGHDN, CDR2 FVKESK.

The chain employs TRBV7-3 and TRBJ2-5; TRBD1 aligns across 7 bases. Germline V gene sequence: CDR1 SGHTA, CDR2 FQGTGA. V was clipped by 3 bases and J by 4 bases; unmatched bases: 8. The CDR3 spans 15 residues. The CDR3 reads CASSLGPDRAETQYF. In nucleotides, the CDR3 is TGTGCCAGCAGCTTGGGACCTGACAGGGCAGAGACCCAGTACTTC.

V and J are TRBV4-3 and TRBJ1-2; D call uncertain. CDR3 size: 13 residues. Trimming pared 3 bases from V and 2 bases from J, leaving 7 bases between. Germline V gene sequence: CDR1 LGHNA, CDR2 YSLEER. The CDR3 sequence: CASSHPGNYGYTF. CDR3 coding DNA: TGCGCCAGCAGCCACCCCGGGAACTATGGCTACACCTTC.

The CDR3 region has the DNA TGCGCCAGCAGCCGAGCGACAGGGAACGGCAATGAGCAGTTCTTC. This sequence encodes CASSRATGNGNEQFF. This chain connects TRBV5-1 to TRBJ2-1, with TRBD1 matching 7 bases. CDR1 is SGHRS and CDR2 is YFSETQ in the germline V gene. The CDR3 has 15 residues. V trimming: 4 bases; J trimming: 6 bases; junction bases outside the gene matches: 10.

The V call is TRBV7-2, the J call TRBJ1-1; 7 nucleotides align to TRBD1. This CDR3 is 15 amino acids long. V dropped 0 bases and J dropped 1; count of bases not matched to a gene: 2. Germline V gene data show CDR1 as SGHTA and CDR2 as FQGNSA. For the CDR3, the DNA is TGTGCCAGCAGCTTAGCGCGACAGGGGAACACTGAAGCTTTCTTT. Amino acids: CASSLARQGNTEAFF. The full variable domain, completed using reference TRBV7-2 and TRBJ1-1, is GAGVSQSPSNKVTEKGKDVELRCDPISGHTALYWYRQSLGQGLEFLIYFQGNSAPDKSGLPSDRFSAERTGGSVSTLTIQRTQQEDSAVYLCASSLARQGNTEAFFGQGTRLTVV.

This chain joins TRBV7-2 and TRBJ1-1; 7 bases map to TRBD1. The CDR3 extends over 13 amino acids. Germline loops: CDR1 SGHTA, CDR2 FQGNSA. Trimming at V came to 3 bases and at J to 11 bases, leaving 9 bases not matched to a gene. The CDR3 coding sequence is TGTGCCAGCAGCTTTAGACAGGGAAGGGACGCTTTCTTT. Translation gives CASSFRQGRDAFF.

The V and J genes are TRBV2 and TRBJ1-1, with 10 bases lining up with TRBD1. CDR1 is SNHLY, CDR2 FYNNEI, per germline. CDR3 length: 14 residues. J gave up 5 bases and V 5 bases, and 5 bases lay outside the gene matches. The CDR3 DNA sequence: TGTGCCAGCAGTTCTCGGACAGGGGGGACTGAAGCTTTCTTT. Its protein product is CASSSRTGGTEAFF.

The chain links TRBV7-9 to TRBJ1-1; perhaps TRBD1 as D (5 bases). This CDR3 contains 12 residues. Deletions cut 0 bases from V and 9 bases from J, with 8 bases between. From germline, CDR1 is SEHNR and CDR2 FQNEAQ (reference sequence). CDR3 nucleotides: TGTGCCAGCAGCTTAGCAGGGGTTCAAGCTTTCTTT. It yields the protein CASSLAGVQAFF.

CDR3 coding DNA: TGTGCCAGCAGCCGGGGGGGCTCTGGAAACACCATATATTTT. Its protein product is CASSRGGSGNTIYF. The chain employs TRBV28 and TRBJ1-3; tentatively, D is TRBD1 (5 bases). Between the trimmed V and J ends, which lost 6 bases and 0 bases, there was a span of 9 bases. This CDR3 contains 14 residues. Germline loops: CDR1 MDHEN, CDR2 SYDVKM.

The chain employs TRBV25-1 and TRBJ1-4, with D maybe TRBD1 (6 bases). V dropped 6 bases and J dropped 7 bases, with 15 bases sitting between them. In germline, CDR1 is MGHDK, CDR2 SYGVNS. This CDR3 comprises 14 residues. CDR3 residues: CASSYQGFSEKLFF. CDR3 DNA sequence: TGTGCCAGCAGCTACCAGGGGTTTAGTGAAAAACTGTTTTTT.

This CDR3 is CASSLRSGLAGQETQYF. As DNA, the CDR3 is TGTGCCAGCAGTCTAAGGTCCGGACTAGCGGGTCAAGAGACCCAGTACTTC. J is TRBJ2-5 and V is TRBV6-6; 11 nucleotides align to TRBD2. V lost 5 bases to trimming and J lost 2 bases; unmatched junction nucleotides: 10. Germline V gene sequence: CDR1 MNHNY, CDR2 SVGAGI (reference sequence). This CDR3 has 17 residues.

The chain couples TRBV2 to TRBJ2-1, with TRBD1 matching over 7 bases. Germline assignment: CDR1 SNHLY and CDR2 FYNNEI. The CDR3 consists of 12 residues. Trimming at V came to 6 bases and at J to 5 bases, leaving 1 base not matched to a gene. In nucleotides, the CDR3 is TGTGCCAGCAGAGACAGGGACAATGAGCAGTTCTTC. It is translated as CASRDRDNEQFF.

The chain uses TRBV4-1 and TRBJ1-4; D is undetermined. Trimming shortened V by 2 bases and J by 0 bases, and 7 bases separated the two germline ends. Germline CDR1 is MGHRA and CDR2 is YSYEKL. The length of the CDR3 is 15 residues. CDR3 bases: TGCGCCAGCAGCCAAATGTACACAACTAATGAAAAACTGTTTTTT. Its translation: CASSQMYTTNEKLFF.

CDR3 protein: CASREIGGANEQFF. The CDR3 nucleotides are TGTGCCAGCAGGGAGATCGGGGGGGCCAATGAGCAGTTCTTC. The gene calls are TRBV13 and TRBJ2-1, with 8 bases identical to TRBD2. The CDR3 sequence is 14 residues long. The trim removed 6 bases at V and 6 bases at J, leaving 7 bases unmatched. Germline CDR1 and CDR2: PRHDT and FYEKMQ (reference sequence). The complete variable domain, with remaining parts taken from reference TRBV13 and TRBJ2-1, reads AAGVIQSPRHLIKEKRETATLKCYPIPRHDTVYWYQQGPGQDPQFLISFYEKMQSDKGSIPDRFSAQQFSDYHSELNMSSLELGDSALYFCASREIGGANEQFFGPGTRLTVL.

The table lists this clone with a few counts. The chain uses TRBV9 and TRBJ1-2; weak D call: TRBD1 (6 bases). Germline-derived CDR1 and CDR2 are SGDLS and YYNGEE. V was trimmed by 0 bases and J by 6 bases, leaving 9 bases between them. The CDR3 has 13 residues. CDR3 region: CASSVAGVDGYTF. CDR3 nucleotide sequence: TGTGCCAGCAGCGTAGCAGGGGTGGATGGCTACACCTTC.

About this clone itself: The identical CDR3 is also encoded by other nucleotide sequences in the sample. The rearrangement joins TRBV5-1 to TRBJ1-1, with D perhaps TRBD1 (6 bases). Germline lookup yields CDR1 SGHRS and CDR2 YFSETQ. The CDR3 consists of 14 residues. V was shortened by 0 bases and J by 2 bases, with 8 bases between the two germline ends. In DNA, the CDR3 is TGCGCCAGCAGCTTGGGGACAGCCAACACTGAAGCTTTCTTT. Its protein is CASSLGTANTEAFF.

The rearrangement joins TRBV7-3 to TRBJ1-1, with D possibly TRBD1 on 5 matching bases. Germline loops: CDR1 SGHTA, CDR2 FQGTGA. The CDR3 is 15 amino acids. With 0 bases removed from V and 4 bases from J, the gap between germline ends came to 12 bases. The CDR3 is CASSLTGTGVTEAFF. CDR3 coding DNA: TGTGCCAGCAGCTTAACTGGAACAGGAGTCACTGAAGCTTTCTTT.

This chain's CDR3 is CASSRFQGAHTDTQYF. The CDR3 region has the DNA TGTGCCAGCTCACGATTTCAGGGGGCCCACACAGATACGCAGTATTTT. The genes are TRBV18 and TRBJ2-3, with TRBD1 matching over 8 bases. V shed 4 bases, J shed 2 bases, and the junction held 8 bases outside the gene matches. The V gene's germline CDR1 is KGHSH and CDR2 LQKENI. The CDR3 length is 16 residues. The whole variable domain, remainder taken from reference TRBV18 and TRBJ2-3, is NAGVMQNPRHLVRRRGQEARLRCSPMKGHSHVYWYRQLPEEGLKFMVYLQKENIIDESGMPKERFSAEFPKEGPSILRIQQVVRGDSAAYFCASSRFQGAHTDTQYFGPGTRLTVL.

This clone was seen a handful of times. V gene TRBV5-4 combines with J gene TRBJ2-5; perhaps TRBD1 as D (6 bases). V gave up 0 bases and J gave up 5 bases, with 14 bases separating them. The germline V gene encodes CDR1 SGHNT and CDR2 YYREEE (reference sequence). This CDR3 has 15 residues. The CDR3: CASSLGPRGSETQYF. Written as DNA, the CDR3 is TGTGCCAGCAGCTTGGGACCCAGGGGATCGGAGACCCAGTACTTC.